Following are 10 T cell receptor beta chains from one sample sequenced in a study of blood T cell repertoires in COVID-19. Sequencing used immunoSEQ multiplex PCR; TCRdb keeps in-frame clones, though not all of them. The repertoire consists of 150,000 to 250,000 clones, with about 80% occurring once and the leading ten covering 6.9%. Sequencing was done on a sample of peripheral blood. Receptors originate from a human donor with acute or convalescent COVID-19. The donor label of this sample is uncertain.

This clone has a handful of counts. This chain joins TRBV7-9 and TRBJ1-2; TRBD1 matches 8 bases. The CDR3 extends over 15 amino acids. Germline lookup yields CDR1 SEHNR and CDR2 FQNEAQ (reference sequence). With 1 base clipped from V and 6 bases from J, the junction kept 7 bases outside the gene matches. In DNA form, the CDR3 reads TGTGCCAGCAGCTTAGGCTCAGGGGGCGAAGATGGCTACACCTTC. Its protein product is CASSLGSGGEDGYTF. The full variable domain, its missing parts supplied by reference TRBV7-9 and TRBJ1-2, is DTGVSQNPRHKITKRGQNVTFRCDPISEHNRLYWYRQTLGQGPEFLTYFQNEAQLEKSRLLSDRFSAERPKGSFSTLEIQRTEQGDSAMYLCASSLGSGGEDGYTFGSGTRLTVV.

The J gene is TRBJ1-2, the V gene TRBV7-9, with 11 bases lining up with TRBD1. V lost 0 bases, J lost 6 bases, and 3 bases stayed unmatched. CDR3 length: 15 residues. Germline-derived CDR1 and CDR2 are SEHNR and FQNEAQ (reference sequence). The CDR3 nucleotides are TGTGCCAGCAGCTTAGCCGGACAGGGGGCAAATGGCTACACCTTC. Its translation: CASSLAGQGANGYTF.

This clone came up once. The chain combines TRBV5-1 with TRBJ1-5; possibly TRBD1 for D (5 bases). V shed 0 bases and J shed 6 bases, with 7 bases lying between them. CDR3 size: 13 residues. Germline V gives CDR1 SGHRS, CDR2 YFSETQ. The CDR3 coding sequence is TGCGCCAGCAGCTTGGGGGACTTTCAGCCCCAGCATTTT. Protein product: CASSLGDFQPQHF.

The rearrangement joins TRBV6-4 to TRBJ2-1, with 12 bases identical to TRBD2. CDR3 length equals 16 residues. Germline lookup yields CDR1 MRHNA and CDR2 SNTAGT. Germline trimming cut 4 bases from V and 9 bases from J; bases unmatched to any gene: 10. The CDR3 spells CASSATTSGSLSEQFF. The CDR3 nucleotides are TGTGCCAGCAGTGCAACGACTAGCGGGAGTCTAAGTGAGCAGTTCTTC.

The chain uses TRBV28 and TRBJ2-3; 7 bases agree with TRBD1. Unmatched junction bases numbered 8, after V lost 4 bases and J lost 1 base. CDR3 length: 16 residues. Germline V gene sequence: CDR1 MDHEN, CDR2 SYDVKM. The chain's CDR3 is CASSSQGLGGTDTQYF. For the CDR3, the DNA is TGTGCCAGCAGTTCACAGGGGCTCGGCGGCACAGATACGCAGTATTTT.

Comments on this clone: The junction departs from germline at one end; a sequencing error may be responsible. The V call is TRBV3-1 (or the pseudogene TRBV3-2), the J call TRBJ1-5; TRBD1 is a possible D gene (6 bases). CDR1 LGHDT and CDR2 YNNKEL come from the germline V gene (reference sequence). The CDR3 spans 13 residues. The CDR3 here is CASSKDRNQPQHF. CDR3 sequence (DNA): TGTGCCAGCAGCAAAGACAGGAATCAGCCCCAGCATTTT.

The gene calls are TRBV2 and TRBJ2-1; maybe TRBD2 (7 bases). V gave up 6 bases and J gave up 0 bases, with 12 bases separating them. Germline loops: CDR1 SNHLY, CDR2 FYNNEI. This CDR3 region has 15 residues. CDR3 in amino acids: CASRIRGASYNEQFF. In DNA, the CDR3 is TGTGCCAGCAGGATTCGGGGGGCCTCCTACAATGAGCAGTTCTTC.

V is TRBV6-5 and J is TRBJ2-2; 7 bases line up with TRBD2. The germline V gene has CDR1 MNHEY and CDR2 SVGAGI. V dropped 11 bases and J dropped 2; count of bases not matched to a gene: 2. The CDR3 is 12 residues long. DNA for the CDR3: TGTGCCGGGAGGGGAAACACCGGGGAGCTGTTTTTT. It specifies CAGRGNTGELFF.

The chain uses TRBV3-1 (or the pseudogene TRBV3-2) and TRBJ2-1; TRBD2 is a possible D gene (5 bases). Trimming removed 1 base from V and 4 bases from J, with 14 bases in between. Germline assignment: CDR1 LGHDT and CDR2 YNNKEL (reference sequence). This CDR3 is 16 amino acids long. The CDR3 loop is CASSQGRLALYNEQFF. CDR3 in DNA: TGTGCCAGCAGCCAAGGGAGGCTAGCCCTATACAATGAGCAGTTCTTC.

The genes are TRBV27 and TRBJ2-1; D is possibly TRBD1 (6 bases). Germline CDR1 and CDR2: MNHEY and SMNVEV (reference sequence). This CDR3 is built from 12 residues. V was cut by 5 bases and J by 7 bases, with 9 bases left in between. This chain's CDR3 is CASSPQGNEQFF. CDR3 bases: TGTGCCAGCAGTCCCCAGGGGAATGAGCAGTTCTTC.